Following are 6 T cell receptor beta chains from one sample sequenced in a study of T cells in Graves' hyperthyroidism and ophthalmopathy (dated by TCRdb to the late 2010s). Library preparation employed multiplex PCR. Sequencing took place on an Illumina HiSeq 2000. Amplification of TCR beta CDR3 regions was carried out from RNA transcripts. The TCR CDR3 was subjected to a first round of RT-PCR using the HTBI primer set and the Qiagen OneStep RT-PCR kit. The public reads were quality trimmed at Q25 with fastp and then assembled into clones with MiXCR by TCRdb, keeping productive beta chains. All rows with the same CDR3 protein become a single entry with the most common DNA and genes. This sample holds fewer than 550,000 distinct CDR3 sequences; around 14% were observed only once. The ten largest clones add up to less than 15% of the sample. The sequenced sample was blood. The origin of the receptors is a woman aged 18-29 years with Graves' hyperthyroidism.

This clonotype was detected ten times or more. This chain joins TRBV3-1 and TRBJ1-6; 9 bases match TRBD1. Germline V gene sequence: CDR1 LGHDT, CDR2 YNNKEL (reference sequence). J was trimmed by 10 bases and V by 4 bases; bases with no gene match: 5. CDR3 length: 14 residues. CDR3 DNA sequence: TGTGCCAGCAGCCCCGGTACAGGGGGCTCACCCCTCCACTTT. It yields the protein CASSPGTGGSPLHF. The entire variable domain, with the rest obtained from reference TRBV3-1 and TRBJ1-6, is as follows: DTAVSQTPKYLVTQMGNDKSIKCEQNLGHDTMYWYKQDSKKFLKIMFSYNNKELIINETVPNRFSPKSPDKAHLNLHINSLELGDSAVYFCASSPGTGGSPLHFGNGTRLTVT.

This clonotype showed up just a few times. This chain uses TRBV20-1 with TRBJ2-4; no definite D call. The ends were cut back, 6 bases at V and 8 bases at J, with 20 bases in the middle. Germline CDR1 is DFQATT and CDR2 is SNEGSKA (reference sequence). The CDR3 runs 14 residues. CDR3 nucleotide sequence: TGCAGTGCCCAAGGCCTAGAGACACTTCACATTCAGTACTTC. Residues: CSAQGLETLHIQYF.

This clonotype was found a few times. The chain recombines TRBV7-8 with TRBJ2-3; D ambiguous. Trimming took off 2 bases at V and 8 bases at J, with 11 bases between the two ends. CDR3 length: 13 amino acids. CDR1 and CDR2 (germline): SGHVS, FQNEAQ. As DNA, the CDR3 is TGTGCCAGCAGCTTAAGCAAGCTGGGTACGCAGTATTTT. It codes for CASSLSKLGTQYF.

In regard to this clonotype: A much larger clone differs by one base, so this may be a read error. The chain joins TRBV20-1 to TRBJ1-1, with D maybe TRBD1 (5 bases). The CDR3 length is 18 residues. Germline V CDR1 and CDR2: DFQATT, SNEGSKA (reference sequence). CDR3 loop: CSARDFRRLGHWNAEAFF. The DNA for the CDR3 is TGCAGTGCTAGAGATTTTCGCAGACTAGGACATTGGAACGCTGAAGCTTTCTTT.

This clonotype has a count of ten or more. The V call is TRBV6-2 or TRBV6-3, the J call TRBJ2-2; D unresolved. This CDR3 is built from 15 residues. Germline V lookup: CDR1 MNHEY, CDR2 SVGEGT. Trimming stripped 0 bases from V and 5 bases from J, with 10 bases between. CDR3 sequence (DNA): TGTGCCAGCAGTTACTCACCTCTGGGGACCGGGGAGCTGTTTTTT. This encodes CASSYSPLGTGELFF.

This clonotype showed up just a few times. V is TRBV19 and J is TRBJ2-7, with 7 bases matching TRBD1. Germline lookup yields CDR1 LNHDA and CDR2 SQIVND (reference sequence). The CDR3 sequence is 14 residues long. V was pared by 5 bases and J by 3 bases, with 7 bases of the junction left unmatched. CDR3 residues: CASSPKTGFYEQYF. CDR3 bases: TGTGCCAGTAGTCCTAAGACAGGGTTCTACGAGCAGTACTTC.